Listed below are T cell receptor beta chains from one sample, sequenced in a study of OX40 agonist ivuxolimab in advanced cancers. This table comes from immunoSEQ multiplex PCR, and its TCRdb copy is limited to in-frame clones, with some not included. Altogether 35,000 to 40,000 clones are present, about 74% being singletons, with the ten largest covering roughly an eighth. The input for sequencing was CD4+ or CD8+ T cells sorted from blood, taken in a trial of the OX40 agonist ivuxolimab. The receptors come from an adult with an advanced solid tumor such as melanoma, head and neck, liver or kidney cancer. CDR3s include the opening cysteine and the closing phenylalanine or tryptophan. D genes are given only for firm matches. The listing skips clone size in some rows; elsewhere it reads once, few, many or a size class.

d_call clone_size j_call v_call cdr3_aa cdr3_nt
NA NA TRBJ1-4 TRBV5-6 CASSFSKGIREKLFF TGTGCCAGCAGCTTTAGTAAGGGTATAAGGGAAAAACTGTTTTTT
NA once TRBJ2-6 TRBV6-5 CASSYGGYGANVLTF TGTGCCAGCAGTTACGGAGGGTACGGGGCCAACGTCCTGACTTTC
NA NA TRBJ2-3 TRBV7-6 CASSRLSVGTDTQYF TGTGCCAGCAGCCGTCTGTCCGTTGGCACAGATACGCAGTATTTT
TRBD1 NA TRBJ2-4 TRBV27 CASSFSGTGGVLAKNIQYF TGTGCCAGCAGTTTCTCCGGGACAGGGGGGGTATTAGCCAAAAACATTCAGTACTTC
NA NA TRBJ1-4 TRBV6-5 CASSYSYLGEKLFF TGTGCCAGCAGTTACTCCTACCTAGGTGAAAAACTGTTTTTT
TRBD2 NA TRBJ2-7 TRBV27 CASRRLAGAYEQYF TGTGCCAGCAGGCGGCTAGCGGGGGCCTACGAGCAGTACTTC
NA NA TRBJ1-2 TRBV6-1 CASSEDNSLYGYTF TGTGCCAGCAGTGAAGATAACTCCCTCTATGGCTACACCTTC
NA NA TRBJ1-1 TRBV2 CASRARTDTEAFF TGTGCCAGCAGGGCTAGGACTGACACTGAAGCTTTCTTT
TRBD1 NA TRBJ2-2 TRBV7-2 CASSLSRGTRELFF TGTGCCAGCAGCTTGAGCAGGGGGACGAGGGAGCTGTTTTTT
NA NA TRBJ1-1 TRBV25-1 CASSGRKNTEAFF TGTGCCAGCAGTGGCCGGAAGAACACTGAAGCTTTCTTT
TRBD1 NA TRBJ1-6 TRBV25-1 CASRDRGGSPLHF TGTGCCAGCAGGGACAGGGGTGGTTCACCCCTCCACTTT
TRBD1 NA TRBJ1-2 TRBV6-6 CASSYTGQGGSGYTF TGTGCCAGCAGTTACACGGGACAGGGAGGCTCTGGCTACACCTTC
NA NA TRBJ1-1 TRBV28 CASSPNRGRWSTEAFF TGTGCCAGCAGTCCAAACCGGGGGCGCTGGAGCACTGAAGCTTTCTTT
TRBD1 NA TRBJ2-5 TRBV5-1 CASSSQGLQETQYF TGCGCCAGCAGCTCACAGGGGTTACAAGAGACCCAGTACTTC
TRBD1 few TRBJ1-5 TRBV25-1 CASSESQGGFNQPQHF TGTGCCAGCAGTGAATCCCAGGGGGGGTTCAATCAGCCCCAGCATTTT
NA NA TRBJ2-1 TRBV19 CASSIMMGRWQFF TGTGCCAGTAGTATAATGATGGGCAGATGGCAGTTCTTC
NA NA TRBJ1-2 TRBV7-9 CASSHPQTVPNGYTF TGTGCCAGCAGCCACCCCCAGACGGTCCCCAATGGCTACACCTTC
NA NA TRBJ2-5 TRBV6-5 CAIDGPAEETQYF TGTGCCATCGACGGACCAGCGGAAGAGACCCAGTACTTC
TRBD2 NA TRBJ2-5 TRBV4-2 CASSSLGGSGQETQYF TGTGCCAGCAGCTCTCTTGGGGGTAGCGGGCAAGAGACCCAGTACTTC
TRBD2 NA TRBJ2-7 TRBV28 CASSRAGVAYEQYF TGTGCCAGCAGTAGGGCGGGAGTGGCCTACGAGCAGTACTTC
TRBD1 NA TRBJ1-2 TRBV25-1 CASAGTGMFHGYTF TGTGCCAGCGCCGGGACAGGGATGTTTCATGGCTACACCTTC